Below are 17 T cell receptor beta chains sequenced from a single sample in a study of Ad26.COV2.S vaccination and SARS-CoV-2 variants (dated by TCRdb to the early 2020s). The treatment or condition label on this specimen signifies: some 20 received Ad26.COV2.S at low or high dose, single or two shots; five or six received placebo; per-sample allocation not given. Repertoires of vaccine and placebo recipients were sequenced from samples collected on day 63 after the first injection. Library creation used the immunoSEQ multiplex PCR assay. TCRdb took this table from immuneACCESS and kept in-frame rearrangements with V and J called. Such tables lack part of the clones; where checked against another copy, unresolved V genes explain under half of the gap, and the rest is unexplained. Within this sample are about 400,000 clones, with 80% to 95% of them counted one time only. Of the sample, less than 2% is held by the ten largest clones.

The specimen was peripheral blood, collected in a trial of Ad26.COV2.S vaccine versus placebo. These receptors were obtained from a person aged 18-60 years who received the Ad26.COV2.S COVID-19 vaccine or a placebo.

The chain combines TRBV27 with TRBJ2-1, with 9 bases matching TRBD2. The germline CDR1 and CDR2 sequences are MNHEY and SMNVEV (reference sequence). The CDR3 contains 17 residues. V gave up 0 bases and J gave up 5 bases; unmatched junction bases: 8. This CDR3 is CASSLSIGPSGDNEQFF. CDR3 bases: TGTGCCAGCAGTTTATCAATAGGGCCTAGCGGGGACAATGAGCAGTTCTTC.

The chain carries TRBV10-2 and TRBJ2-7; the D is unclear. The CDR3 is made up of 12 amino acids. Trimming shortened V by 4 bases and J by 7 bases, and 11 bases separated the two germline ends. Per germline, CDR1 WSHSY and CDR2 SAAADI. The CDR3 DNA follows: TGCGCCAGCAGTGCTACACGGCAGGAGCAGTACTTC. It encodes CASSATRQEQYF.

This clone was counted a single time. The genes are TRBV1 and TRBJ2-2. TRBV1 is tagged as a pseudogene. The CDR3 is made up of 21 amino acids. DNA of the CDR3: TGCACCAGCAGCCGCCTCTTGAGCGGGACAGAGAAGATAACGAACACCGGGGAGCTGTTTTTT. Protein product: CTSSRLLSGTEKITNTGELFF.

The chain carries TRBV29-1 and TRBJ2-1; D perhaps matches TRBD2 (7 bases). This CDR3 is built from 14 residues. CDR1 is SQVTM and CDR2 is ANQGSEA in the germline V gene. V was trimmed by 1 base and J by 7 bases, leaving 14 bases between them. CDR3 loop: CSVEAGGAGNEQFF. For the CDR3, the DNA is TGCAGCGTTGAAGCGGGGGGCGCTGGGAATGAGCAGTTCTTC.

The chain carries TRBV7-9 and TRBJ2-5; TRBD1 might be the D (5 bases). Trimming pared 5 bases from V and 2 bases from J, leaving 12 bases between. Germline V gene lookup returns CDR1 SEHNR and CDR2 FQNEAQ (reference sequence). The CDR3 has 14 residues. CDR3 in amino acids: CASSLGQVQETQYF. CDR3 bases: TGTGCCAGCAGCCTTGGACAAGTACAAGAGACCCAGTACTTC.

The V gene is TRBV5-1, the J gene TRBJ2-3; D uncertain. Germline CDR1 is SGHRS and CDR2 is YFSETQ. Trimming removed 3 bases from V and 1 base from J, with 9 bases in between. There are 14 residues in the CDR3. The CDR3 DNA sequence: TGCGCCAGCAGCTGGCGTGGAGGCACAGATACGCAGTATTTT. It is translated as CASSWRGGTDTQYF. The full variable domain, in which reference TRBV5-1 and TRBJ2-3 provide the parts outside the CDR3, is KAGVTQTPRYLIKTRGQQVTLSCSPISGHRSVSWYQQTPGQGLQFLFEYFSETQRNKGNFPGRFSGRQFSNSRSEMNVSTLELGDSALYLCASSWRGGTDTQYFGPGTRLTVL.

This clone came up once. DNA of the CDR3: TGTGCCAGCAGCTTATTAAATAGCGGGGGCCACAATGAGCAGTTCTTC. Translating gives CASSLLNSGGHNEQFF. V is TRBV11-2 and J is TRBJ2-1; 9 positions agree with TRBD2. V dropped 2 bases and J dropped 5; count of bases not matched to a gene: 7. CDR3 size: 16 residues. Germline lookup yields CDR1 SGHAT and CDR2 FQNNGV.

This clone was detected a few times. The V gene is TRBV7-2, the J gene TRBJ1-5, with 7 bases that match TRBD1. Per the germline V gene, CDR1 is SGHTA and CDR2 is FQGNSA. V shed 5 bases and J 4 bases; nucleotides not matched to a gene: 8. The CDR3 has 15 amino acids. CDR3 nucleotide sequence: TGTGCCAGCAGCACCCAGGGGACAGAAAATCAGCCCCAGCATTTT. Amino acid sequence: CASSTQGTENQPQHF.

This chain joins TRBV7-8 and TRBJ2-1; D not resolved. CDR1 is SGHVS and CDR2 is FQNEAQ in the germline V gene. V was clipped by 5 bases and J by 6 bases, with 11 bases between them. The CDR3 is made up of 13 amino acids. In DNA, the CDR3 is TGTGCCAGCAGCATTTGGCACCTCAATGAGCAGTTCTTC. It specifies CASSIWHLNEQFF. The full variable domain, completed using reference TRBV7-8 and TRBJ2-1, is GAGVSQSPRYKVAKRGQDVALRCDPISGHVSLFWYQQALGQGPEFLTYFQNEAQLDKSGLPSDRFFAERPEGSVSTLKIQRTQQEDSAVYLCASSIWHLNEQFFGPGTRLTVL.

The chain recombines TRBV29-1 with TRBJ2-1; 8 nucleotides agree with TRBD1. This CDR3 has 14 residues. The V and J ends lost 1 base and 8 bases, in that order; junction bases with no gene match: 7. Germline V CDR1 and CDR2: SQVTM, ANQGSEA. The CDR3, as DNA: TGCAGCGTTGAAGTCCGGGCAGGGGGCGATGAGCAGTTCTTC. This codes for CSVEVRAGGDEQFF.

The chain carries TRBV5-8 and TRBJ1-2; D call uncertain. The length of the CDR3 is 13 residues. Germline lookup yields CDR1 SGHTS and CDR2 YDEGEE. V gave up 0 bases and J gave up 4 bases, with 7 bases separating them. In DNA, the CDR3 is TGTGCCAGCAGCTTGGCCAGGACCTATGGCTACACCTTC. Translation gives CASSLARTYGYTF.

The chain carries TRBV7-2 and TRBJ1-5; TRBD1 might be the D (6 bases). CDR3 length: 15 residues. The germline V gene encodes CDR1 SGHTA and CDR2 FQGNSA. Trimming removed 2 bases from V and 5 bases from J, with 13 bases in between. CDR3 sequence: CASSLTDRFDQPQHF. DNA for the CDR3: TGTGCCAGCAGCTTAACGGACAGATTTGATCAGCCCCAGCATTTT.

This clone showed up just once. The V gene is TRBV19, the J gene TRBJ1-1, with TRBD1 matching 9 bases. This CDR3 is 16 amino acids long. V lost 6 bases and J lost 0; bases outside the gene matches: 8. Germline V gives CDR1 LNHDA, CDR2 SQIVND (reference sequence). CDR3 loop: CASRNRDRDVNTEAFF. The CDR3 nucleotides are TGTGCCAGTAGGAACCGGGACAGGGATGTGAACACTGAAGCTTTCTTT.

This clone was found once. The chain links TRBV6-5 to TRBJ1-2, with D maybe TRBD1 (5 bases). CDR1 and CDR2 (germline): MNHEY, SVGAGI. This CDR3 is built from 14 residues. V shed 8 bases and J shed 2 bases, with 15 bases lying between them. The DNA of the CDR3 is TGTGCCAGCGGGGGGAAGAGATACAACTATGGCTACACCTTC. This encodes CASGGKRYNYGYTF.

The V gene is TRBV5-6, the J gene TRBJ2-7; the D call may be TRBD1 or TRBD2 (5 bases each). V shed 4 bases and J shed 3 bases, with 14 bases lying between them. CDR3 length equals 14 residues. CDR1 is SGHDT and CDR2 is YYEEEE in the germline V gene. CDR3 nucleotide sequence: TGTGCCAGCAGCCTCCGGGACGGTCGCTACGAGCAGTACTTC. Amino acid sequence: CASSLRDGRYEQYF.

The chain employs TRBV4-3 and TRBJ1-1; D gene ambiguous. Germline loops: CDR1 LGHNA, CDR2 YSLEER. V was cut by 1 base and J by 1 base, with 10 bases left in between. The CDR3 is 15 residues long. The CDR3 here is CASSQVLAGNTEAFF. In DNA, the CDR3 is TGCGCCAGCAGCCAAGTGTTGGCAGGGAACACTGAAGCTTTCTTT.

The chain joins TRBV5-8 to TRBJ1-5; weak D call: TRBD1 (5 bases). The CDR3 runs to 14 residues. Between the trimmed V and J ends, which lost 3 bases and 3 bases, there was a span of 10 bases. Germline loops: CDR1 SGHTS, CDR2 YDEGEE. In DNA form, the CDR3 reads TGTGCCAGCAGCTGGGGACGACTCAATCAGCCCCAGCATTTT. This codes for CASSWGRLNQPQHF.